These T cell receptor beta chains were read from a single sample in a study of human T cells and chemical hapten exposure. TCRdb processed the 5' RACE reads anew with MiXCR; each CDR3 protein has one entry. Of 65,000 to 95,000 distinct CDR3 sequences in the sample, roughly 8% were seen once. These TCRs come from a male donor in good health. Both conserved end residues are part of each CDR3. Each record gives: D gene, V gene, clone size, J gene, CDR3 protein, CDR3 DNA. The D gene is left open where the match is weak. Clone size is shown for a subset of rows, as once, few, many or a class of expanded clone.

>.|TRBV2|many|TRBJ2-1
CASSTPLGF
TGTGCCAGCAGTACGCCACTAGGATTC
>.|TRBV7-2|many|TRBJ1-1
CASSPRGRATEAFF
TGTGCCAGCAGCCCCCGGGGCCGGGCCACTGAAGCTTTCTTT
>TRBD1|TRBV7-6|few|TRBJ2-7
CASSPRQGPYEQYF
TGTGCCAGCAGCCCCAGACAGGGGCCCTACGAGCAGTACTTC
>.|TRBV6-6|many|TRBJ1-1
CASSYNREAFF
TGTGCCAGCAGTTACAACAGAGAAGCTTTCTTT
>.|TRBV7-8|.|TRBJ1-5
CASSLELSMGNQPQHF
TGTGCCAGCAGCTTAGAGTTAAGTATGGGCAATCAGCCCCAGCATTTT
>TRBD1|TRBV4-2|.|TRBJ2-2
CASSQGRLDRVTGELFF
TGTGCCAGCAGCCAAGGGCGCCTCGACAGGGTCACCGGGGAGCTGTTTTTT
>.|TRBV3-1|many|TRBJ2-1
CASSQGPRQPNEQFF
TGTGCCAGCAGCCAAGGCCCTCGACAGCCCAATGAGCAGTTCTTC
>TRBD1|TRBV7-6|few|TRBJ1-4
CASSHGTGPTNEKLFF
TGTGCCAGCAGCCATGGGACAGGGCCTACTAATGAAAAACTGTTTTTT
>TRBD1|TRBV2|many|TRBJ2-7
CASSVDRAYEQYF
TGTGCCAGCAGTGTCGACAGGGCCTACGAGCAGTACTTC
>TRBD1|TRBV20-1|.|TRBJ1-5
CSARPGQGNNQPQHF
TGCAGTGCTAGACCCGGACAGGGTAACAATCAGCCCCAGCATTTT
>TRBD1|TRBV12-3/TRBV12-4|many|TRBJ2-3
CASWRDRGLYTDTQYF
TGTGCCAGCTGGAGGGACAGGGGGCTTTACACAGATACGCAGTATTTT
>TRBD1|TRBV6-1|few|TRBJ1-2
CASTLDRGGYGYTF
TGTGCCAGCACCCTGGACAGGGGAGGCTATGGCTACACCTTC
>TRBD1|TRBV28|.|TRBJ1-5
CASSPRQGKVGSNQPQHF
TGTGCCAGCAGCCCCAGACAGGGAAAGGTGGGGAGCAATCAGCCCCAGCATTTT
>TRBD2|TRBV6-4|many|TRBJ2-3
CASSGTSGGATDTQYF
TGTGCCAGCAGTGGGACTAGCGGGGGGGCCACAGATACGCAGTATTTT
>TRBD1|TRBV11-2|many|TRBJ1-6
CASSPLDRAYSPLHF
TGTGCCAGCAGTCCCCTGGACAGGGCCTATTCACCCCTCCACTTT
>.|TRBV6-5|many|TRBJ2-5
CASSYTTGTPQETQYF
TGTGCCAGCAGTTACACGACAGGTACCCCGCAAGAGACCCAGTACTTC
>.|TRBV20-1|many|TRBJ2-2
CSARDQRNANTGELFF
TGCAGTGCTAGAGATCAGCGGAACGCGAACACCGGGGAGCTGTTTTTT
>TRBD1|TRBV19|.|TRBJ1-5
CASSIVRGGVNQPQHF
TGTGCCAGTAGTATAGTACGAGGGGGCGTGAATCAGCCCCAGCATTTT
>.|TRBV20-1|many|TRBJ2-7
CSARPSGQHYEQYF
TGCAGTGCTAGACCCTCGGGACAACACTACGAGCAGTACTTC
>.|TRBV5-4|.|TRBJ1-4
CASSLKYRVRATNEKLFF
TGTGCCAGCAGCTTGAAATACAGGGTTCGGGCAACTAATGAAAAACTGTTTTTT
>TRBD1|TRBV5-1|.|TRBJ1-2
CASSPGTANNYGYTF
TGCGCCAGCAGCCCCGGGACAGCAAACAACTATGGCTACACCTTC
>.|TRBV7-8|many|TRBJ1-1
CASRSQGIGTEAFF
TGTGCCAGCAGATCCCAGGGGATCGGCACTGAAGCTTTCTTT
>.|TRBV6-5|.|TRBJ1-1
CASSYSTVNTEAFF
TGTGCCAGCAGTTACTCGACGGTGAACACTGAAGCTTTCTTT
>TRBD1|TRBV20-1|few|TRBJ2-5
CSAGDRQETQYF
TGCAGTGCCGGGGACAGACAAGAGACCCAGTACTTC
>TRBD1|TRBV30|many|TRBJ2-4
CAWSGQGSGIQYF
TGTGCCTGGAGCGGACAGGGCTCGGGCATTCAGTACTTC
>.|TRBV27|few|TRBJ2-5
CASSLGPTQETQYF
TGTGCCAGCAGTTTAGGGCCGACCCAAGAGACCCAGTACTTC
>TRBD2|TRBV6-4|many|TRBJ2-1
CASSELGGSSYNEQFF
TGTGCCAGCAGTGAACTGGGCGGGAGCTCCTACAATGAGCAGTTCTTC
>.|TRBV6-5|.|TRBJ2-3
CASTRTETREDTQYF
TGTGCCAGCACCAGAACGGAAACCCGGGAGGATACGCAGTATTTT
>.|TRBV2|many|TRBJ2-7
CATKGGVYTYEQYF
TGTGCCACCAAGGGGGGCGTTTATACCTACGAGCAGTACTTC
>.|TRBV12-3/TRBV12-4|many|TRBJ2-1
CASEGANEQFF
TGTGCCAGCGAAGGGGCCAATGAGCAGTTCTTC
>.|TRBV3-1|many|TRBJ2-3
CASSQDQGDTQYF
TGTGCCAGCAGCCAAGATCAAGGGGATACGCAGTATTTT
>.|TRBV5-6|few|TRBJ2-2
CASSSRWGSTGELFF
TGTGCCAGCAGCTCCCGATGGGGAAGCACCGGGGAGCTGTTTTTT
>.|TRBV27|.|TRBJ2-3
CASSSPRGRADTQYF
TGTGCCAGCAGTTCCCCGAGGGGCAGGGCAGATACGCAGTATTTT
>.|TRBV27|many|TRBJ2-5
CASSLTRFQETQYF
TGTGCCAGCAGTTTAACCCGGTTCCAAGAGACCCAGTACTTC
>.|TRBV11-2|many|TRBJ2-7
CASSLPGTEQYF
TGTGCCAGCAGCTTGCCTGGAACCGAGCAGTACTTC
>TRBD1|TRBV7-9|.|TRBJ2-3
CASSRSSGGGTDTQYF
TGTGCCAGCAGCCGTAGTTCAGGGGGAGGCACAGATACGCAGTATTTT
>.|TRBV7-2|many|TRBJ2-2
CASSLYTGELFF
TGTGCCAGCAGCTTGTACACCGGGGAGCTGTTTTTT
>.|TRBV20-1|few|TRBJ1-6
CSAQIGQGNSPLHF
TGCAGTGCCCAAATCGGGCAGGGGAATTCACCCCTCCACTTT
>.|TRBV9|.|TRBJ1-2
CASSVAAQGNGYTF
TGTGCCAGCAGCGTAGCGGCACAGGGTAACGGCTACACCTTC
>TRBD1|TRBV12-5|many|TRBJ2-7
CASGSGDRGKLSYEQYF
TGTGCTAGTGGCAGCGGGGACAGGGGGAAGCTGTCCTACGAGCAGTACTTC
>.|TRBV6-5|.|TRBJ1-1
CASSYSPGNTEAFF
TGTGCCAGCAGTTACTCCCCAGGGAACACTGAAGCTTTCTTT
>TRBD1|TRBV24-1|.|TRBJ2-2
CATSDPTGGSTGELFF
TGTGCCACCAGTGACCCGACAGGGGGCAGCACCGGGGAGCTGTTTTTT
>TRBD1|TRBV19|few|TRBJ2-7
CASSTGQEFEQYF
TGTGCCAGTAGTACTGGACAGGAGTTCGAGCAGTACTTC
>TRBD1|TRBV6-2/TRBV6-3|.|TRBJ1-5
CASSWTGTSNQPQHF
TGTGCCAGCAGTTGGACAGGGACTAGCAATCAGCCCCAGCATTTT
>.|TRBV10-1|few|TRBJ1-6
CASSEPHQRQLSYNSPLHF
TGCGCCAGCAGTGAGCCACATCAACGACAACTCTCCTATAATTCACCCCTCCACTTT
>.|TRBV5-4|.|TRBJ1-2
CASSFGPASANYGYTF
TGTGCCAGCAGCTTCGGTCCAGCGTCCGCTAACTATGGCTACACCTTC
>TRBD1|TRBV5-5|many|TRBJ2-7
CASSSVPGQGTYEQYF
TGTGCCAGCAGCTCAGTCCCGGGACAGGGAACCTACGAGCAGTACTTC
>.|TRBV30|.|TRBJ2-3
CAWSLRLTDTQYF
TGTGCCTGGAGTCTCAGGCTCACAGATACGCAGTATTTT
>.|TRBV3-2|many|TRBJ1-1
CASSREINTEAFF
TGTGCCAGCAGCCGCGAGATCAACACTGAAGCTTTCTTT
>.|TRBV5-1|.|TRBJ2-1
CASSLGTPDYNEQFF
TGCGCCAGCAGCTTGGGGACACCCGATTACAATGAGCAGTTCTTC
>.|TRBV5-1|many|TRBJ2-7
CASSLVGQRDEQYF
TGCGCCAGCAGCTTGGTAGGACAGAGAGACGAGCAGTACTTC
>TRBD1|TRBV20-1|few|TRBJ2-3
CSARKGQGPDTQYF
TGCAGTGCTAGAAAGGGACAGGGGCCAGATACGCAGTATTTT
>.|TRBV14|few|TRBJ1-1
CASRRSGTVNTEAFF
TGTGCCAGCAGACGTAGTGGGACGGTGAACACTGAAGCTTTCTTT
>TRBD1|TRBV7-2|many|TRBJ1-1
CASSLETGFTEAFF
TGTGCCAGCAGCTTAGAGACAGGGTTTACTGAAGCTTTCTTT
>TRBD1|TRBV18|many|TRBJ1-5
CASSAQGAPSNQPQHF
TGTGCCAGCTCAGCTCAGGGGGCGCCGAGCAATCAGCCCCAGCATTTT
>.|TRBV29-1|many|TRBJ2-6
CSVTRGTGANVLTF
TGCAGCGTTACAAGGGGGACTGGGGCCAACGTCCTGACTTTC
>TRBD1|TRBV3-1|many|TRBJ1-5
CASSPGTGYQPQHF
TGTGCCAGCAGCCCAGGGACAGGCTATCAGCCCCAGCATTTT
>.|TRBV15|.|TRBJ2-5
CATSRNGGTETQYF
TGTGCCACCAGCCGAAACGGGGGTACAGAGACCCAGTACTTC
>TRBD2|TRBV7-9|.|TRBJ2-5
CASSSRTSGRAWRETQYF
TGTGCCAGCAGCTCCCGGACTAGCGGGAGGGCCTGGCGAGAGACCCAGTACTTC